A selection of T cell receptor beta chains follows, all from one sample in a study of brain T cells in children with intractable seizures. Produced via immunoSEQ multiplex PCR; TCRdb's table is partial and in-frame only. The sample holds around 340,000 clones, 93% seen once. Sequencing was performed on peripheral blood, taken less than 6 months after surgery. These receptors originate from a boy in the first two years of life with tuberous sclerosis and intractable seizures. Each CDR3 is given with its conserved first and last residue. The D gene is left open where the match is weak. Clone size is shown for a subset of rows, as once, few, many or a class of expanded clone.

V: TRBV12-3/TRBV12-4; D: -; size: -; J: TRBJ2-7; DNA: TGTGCCAGCAGTTTGGTGGCTAGCGACGAGCAGTACTTC; CDR3: CASSLVASDEQYF
V: TRBV19; D: TRBD1; size: -; J: TRBJ2-7; DNA: TGTGCCAGTAGGCCGCGGGGACAGGGGAAGTACGAGCAGTACTTC; CDR3: CASRPRGQGKYEQYF
V: TRBV11-3; D: TRBD2; size: -; J: TRBJ2-3; DNA: TGTGCCAGCACCCTAGAAGCGGGAGGGGGGGCAGATACGCAGTATTTT; CDR3: CASTLEAGGGADTQYF
V: TRBV24-1; D: -; size: -; J: TRBJ1-2; DNA: TGTGCCACCAGTGATGGGGGCGCCTATGGCTACACCTTC; CDR3: CATSDGGAYGYTF
V: TRBV5-4; D: -; size: -; J: TRBJ1-4; DNA: TGTGCCAGCAGCACCCGGGGGGTTGGGGAAAAACTGTTTTTT; CDR3: CASSTRGVGEKLFF
V: TRBV25-1; D: -; size: -; J: TRBJ2-7; DNA: TGTGCCAGCAGTTACTCCAGCTCCTACGAGCAGTACTTC; CDR3: CASSYSSSYEQYF
V: TRBV6-5; D: -; size: -; J: TRBJ1-1; DNA: TGTGCCAGCAGTTTAAGGACGGTTCGGACTGAAGCTTTCTTT; CDR3: CASSLRTVRTEAFF
V: TRBV7-6; D: TRBD1; size: -; J: TRBJ2-7; DNA: TGTGCCAGCAGCTTAGGTGGGACAGGGCCCTCGAGGGAGCAGTACTTC; CDR3: CASSLGGTGPSREQYF
V: TRBV5-1; D: TRBD2; size: -; J: TRBJ2-5; DNA: TGCGCCAGCAGCCCGCTCCGGACTAGCTCCGGAGAGACCCAGTACTTC; CDR3: CASSPLRTSSGETQYF
V: TRBV4-1; D: -; size: -; J: TRBJ1-1; DNA: TGCGCCAGCCGAAGCCGGCGGAAACAGCCTTACACTGAAGCTTTCTTT; CDR3: CASRSRRKQPYTEAFF
V: TRBV5-1; D: -; size: -; J: TRBJ1-1; DNA: TGCGCCAGCAGACTGGGGGTCAGCGGGACTGAAGCTTTCTTT; CDR3: CASRLGVSGTEAFF
V: TRBV28; D: TRBD1; size: -; J: TRBJ1-2; DNA: TGTGCCAGCAGCCGGGACAGTTGGGGCGGCTATGGCTACACCTTC; CDR3: CASSRDSWGGYGYTF
V: TRBV10-3; D: TRBD2; size: -; J: TRBJ2-3; DNA: TGTGCCATCAGGGGTACTAGCGGGGCGAACACAGATACGCAGTATTTT; CDR3: CAIRGTSGANTDTQYF
V: TRBV5-1; D: -; size: -; J: TRBJ2-3; DNA: TGCGCCAGCAGCTTTGATCCACGCACAGATACGCAGTATTTT; CDR3: CASSFDPRTDTQYF
V: TRBV3-1/TRBV3-2; D: -; size: -; J: TRBJ1-6; DNA: TGTGCCAGCAGCCACAACTCCTATAATTCACCCCTCCACTTT; CDR3: CASSHNSYNSPLHF
V: TRBV6-1; D: TRBD2; size: -; J: TRBJ2-7; DNA: TGTGCCAGCAGTGAAATAGCGGGACCAACCTACGAGCAGTACTTC; CDR3: CASSEIAGPTYEQYF
V: TRBV5-4; D: -; size: -; J: TRBJ2-7; DNA: TGTGCCAGCGGTACAGGGGGGGGTATCTCCTACGAGCAGTACTTC; CDR3: CASGTGGGISYEQYF
V: TRBV7-9; D: TRBD1; size: -; J: TRBJ1-1; DNA: TGTGCCAGCAGCCCTCGGGACAGGGGTCGTTCCTACACTGAAGCTTTCTTT; CDR3: CASSPRDRGRSYTEAFF
V: TRBV5-6; D: -; size: -; J: TRBJ1-2; DNA: TGTGCCAGCAGCGTAGGGGGAAACTATGGCTACACCTTC; CDR3: CASSVGGNYGYTF
V: TRBV5-4; D: TRBD1; size: -; J: TRBJ1-4; DNA: TGTGCCAGCAGCGACTTGGGGACAGAGGGCGAAAAACTGTTTTTT; CDR3: CASSDLGTEGEKLFF
V: TRBV24-1; D: -; size: -; J: TRBJ2-3; DNA: TGTGCCACCAGTGATTTAGGGGCTAGCACAGATACGCAGTATTTT; CDR3: CATSDLGASTDTQYF
V: TRBV21-1; D: -; size: -; J: TRBJ2-1; DNA: TGTGCCAGCGGAACGCCGACTAGCGGGGTCCCCCCCCGCTACAATGAGCAGTTCTTC; CDR3: CASGTPTSGVPPRYNEQFF
V: TRBV30; D: -; size: -; J: TRBJ1-2; DNA: TGTGCCTGGAGTGTACAGGAGTTCTATGGCTACACCTTC; CDR3: CAWSVQEFYGYTF
V: TRBV27; D: TRBD2; size: -; J: TRBJ2-1; DNA: TGTGCCAGCAGTTTTAGCGGGGGGAAGCAGTTCTTC; CDR3: CASSFSGGKQFF
V: TRBV3-1/TRBV3-2; D: TRBD2; size: -; J: TRBJ2-3; DNA: TGTGCCAGCAGCCGCACCAGCCCCGTAGCGGGAAAGGTCACAGATACGCAGTATTTT; CDR3: CASSRTSPVAGKVTDTQYF
V: TRBV9; D: -; size: -; J: TRBJ2-1; DNA: TGTGCCAGCAGCTATTTCGAAGGGGGGGGATACATGTCCCATGAGCAGTTCTTC; CDR3: CASSYFEGGGYMSHEQFF
V: TRBV27; D: -; size: -; J: TRBJ1-5; DNA: TGTGCCAGCAGTAGGGGACGTAGCAATCAGCCCCAGCATTTT; CDR3: CASSRGRSNQPQHF
V: TRBV4-1; D: TRBD2; size: once; J: TRBJ2-2; DNA: TGCGCCAGCACCCGGACTAGCGGGGGCACTAACACCGGGGAGCTGTTTTTT; CDR3: CASTRTSGGTNTGELFF
V: TRBV20-1; D: TRBD1; size: -; J: TRBJ1-2; DNA: TGCAGTGCTAGTGGGACAGCAAATTATGGCTACACCTTC; CDR3: CSASGTANYGYTF
V: TRBV28; D: -; size: -; J: TRBJ2-6; DNA: TGTGCCAGCAGTACCCATAAAGACTTAATAAGCTCTGGGGCCAACGTCCTGACTTTC; CDR3: CASSTHKDLISSGANVLTF
V: TRBV5-6; D: -; size: -; J: TRBJ1-5; DNA: TGTGCCAGCAGCTTGGGGAATCAGCCCCAGCATTTT; CDR3: CASSLGNQPQHF
V: TRBV6-1; D: -; size: -; J: TRBJ1-2; DNA: TGTGCCAGCAGTGATCGTTTTAGTTCGCTATGGAGCTACACCTTC; CDR3: CASSDRFSSLWSYTF
V: TRBV5-1; D: TRBD1; size: -; J: TRBJ2-2; DNA: TGCGCCAGCAGCTTGGGACAGGGGGTCGGGGAGCTGTTTTTT; CDR3: CASSLGQGVGELFF
V: TRBV13; D: -; size: -; J: TRBJ2-1; DNA: TGTGCCAGCACCTCCGAGCCACCCTACGGGCACAATGAGCAGTTCTTC; CDR3: CASTSEPPYGHNEQFF
V: TRBV11-3; D: -; size: -; J: TRBJ2-3; DNA: TGTGCCAGCAGCCCCCTCCAAAGCACAGATACGCAGTATTTT; CDR3: CASSPLQSTDTQYF
V: TRBV7-3; D: -; size: -; J: TRBJ2-2; DNA: TGTGCCAGCAGCTTGGGAGGCAGGGGAGGCACCGGGGAGCTGTTTTTT; CDR3: CASSLGGRGGTGELFF
V: TRBV3-1/TRBV3-2; D: -; size: -; J: TRBJ1-1; DNA: TGTGCCAGCAGCCTCCCGGGGGTCCAGGGGCTCCTGAACACTGAAGCTTTCTTT; CDR3: CASSLPGVQGLLNTEAFF
V: TRBV24-1; D: -; size: -; J: TRBJ2-1; DNA: TGTGCCACCAGTGAGGGAGCCTACAATGAGCAGTTCTTC; CDR3: CATSEGAYNEQFF
V: TRBV7-9; D: -; size: -; J: TRBJ2-7; DNA: TGTGCCAGCAGCTTACATGAAGCCTACGAGCAGTACTTC; CDR3: CASSLHEAYEQYF
V: TRBV29-1; D: TRBD2; size: -; J: TRBJ2-1; DNA: TGCAGCGTTGCAAGCGGGAGAGGGGGCAATGAGCAGTTCTTC; CDR3: CSVASGRGGNEQFF
V: TRBV5-4; D: TRBD1; size: -; J: TRBJ2-1; DNA: TGTGCCAGCAGCTTGCCCCGGCCGGGACAGGGTGGTGAGCAGTTCTTC; CDR3: CASSLPRPGQGGEQFF
V: TRBV9; D: TRBD2; size: -; J: TRBJ2-5; DNA: TGTGCCAGCAGCCCAGGGACTAGCGGGCCTAAAGAGACCCAGTACTTC; CDR3: CASSPGTSGPKETQYF
V: TRBV5-4; D: -; size: -; J: TRBJ1-6; DNA: TGTGCCAGCAGCTTGGACGGACGATATAATTCACCCCTCCACTTT; CDR3: CASSLDGRYNSPLHF
V: TRBV24-1; D: -; size: -; J: TRBJ2-7; DNA: TGTGCCACCAGTGATTTGAGGGGGTACGAGCAGTACTTC; CDR3: CATSDLRGYEQYF
V: TRBV18; D: -; size: once; J: TRBJ2-1; DNA: TGTGCCAGCTCACCACAGGAGGGCAATGAGCAGTTCTTC; CDR3: CASSPQEGNEQFF
V: TRBV14; D: -; size: -; J: TRBJ1-1; DNA: TGTGCCAGCAGCCAATTGAGAGCCGGTGACATCCGATCACAAACAGGAGCTTTCTTT; CDR3: CASSQLRAGDIRSQTGAFF
V: TRBV7-9; D: -; size: -; J: TRBJ1-6; DNA: TGTGCCAGCAGCTTAGGGGGCTCCTATAATTCACCCCTCCACTTT; CDR3: CASSLGGSYNSPLHF
V: TRBV6-5; D: -; size: -; J: TRBJ2-5; DNA: TGTGCCAGCAGTCAGGGATACAGCGAGGCCCAGTACTTC; CDR3: CASSQGYSEAQYF
V: TRBV2; D: -; size: -; J: TRBJ2-3; DNA: TGTGCCAGCGAGGGAGAAGGAAAGCGCACAGATACGCAGTATTTT; CDR3: CASEGEGKRTDTQYF
V: TRBV19; D: -; size: once; J: TRBJ1-2; DNA: TGTGCCAGTAGTATGGACAGTCCCCCCTATGGCTACACCTTC; CDR3: CASSMDSPPYGYTF
V: TRBV7-3; D: -; size: -; J: TRBJ2-2; DNA: TGTGCCAGCAGCCCGTCTGACAGGAACACCGGGGAGCTGTTTTTT; CDR3: CASSPSDRNTGELFF
V: TRBV7-8; D: -; size: -; J: TRBJ1-2; DNA: TGTGCCAGCAGCCCGTCGAGCGGCAGGACTTACTATGGCTACACCTTC; CDR3: CASSPSSGRTYYGYTF
V: TRBV9; D: -; size: -; J: TRBJ1-1; DNA: TGTGCCAGCAGCGTAGCAGGACAACTGAACACTGAAGCTTTCTTT; CDR3: CASSVAGQLNTEAFF